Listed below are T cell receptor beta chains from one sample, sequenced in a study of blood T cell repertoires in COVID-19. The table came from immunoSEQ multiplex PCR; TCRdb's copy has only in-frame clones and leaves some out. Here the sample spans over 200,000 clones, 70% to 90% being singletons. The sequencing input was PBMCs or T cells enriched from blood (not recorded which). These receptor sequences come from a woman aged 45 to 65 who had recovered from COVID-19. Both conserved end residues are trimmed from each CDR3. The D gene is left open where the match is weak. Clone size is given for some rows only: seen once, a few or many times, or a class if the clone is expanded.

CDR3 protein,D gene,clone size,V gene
ASSDQGLPNTEAF,NA,NA,TRBV3-1/TRBV3-2
ASSVSPGDSKGVEQY,NA,NA,TRBV7-7
ASSFWQNTGELF,NA,NA,TRBV27
ASSHIAGVSPSAETQY,TRBD2,NA,TRBV28
ATQLQGLGNQPQH,TRBD1,NA,TRBV28
SVESILAGNNEQF,TRBD2,few,TRBV29-1
ASSPSAATGNQPQH,NA,NA,TRBV9
ASSERLTSGGLSSYNEQF,TRBD2,NA,TRBV6-1
ASSLTGAPYGYT,TRBD1,NA,TRBV6-5
ASSFGGLAGESTDTQY,TRBD2,few,TRBV5-8
ASSSGQSSYEQY,TRBD1,NA,TRBV28
ASSILGTSGTDTQY,TRBD2,NA,TRBV19
ASSYDRGNSPLH,TRBD1,NA,TRBV5-6
ASSLRTGDYGYT,TRBD1,NA,TRBV5-1
ASSPGQGAREQY,TRBD1,NA,TRBV11-2
ASSSSPQGTNSPLH,TRBD1,NA,TRBV5-1
ASSDPGGRGYT,TRBD1,NA,TRBV10-1
ASSLGDRGSPLH,TRBD1,NA,TRBV5-1
ASPRPPQGEGSIEQY,NA,NA,TRBV19
ASSFGEGTEAF,NA,NA,TRBV12-3/TRBV12-4
ASSQGLAGAYEQY,TRBD2,NA,TRBV4-2
ASSDRGPEAF,TRBD1,NA,TRBV18
ATSRGGTEAF,NA,NA,TRBV15
PMRVPLNQPQH,NA,NA,TRBV28
ASSLRSGADTGELF,NA,NA,TRBV11-2
ATWSIPNTEAF,NA,few,TRBV2
ASGFLSGNTIY,NA,NA,TRBV28
ASSQAPGRNGYT,NA,NA,TRBV4-2
ATSRDRGERDWAF,NA,NA,TRBV15
ASSLGQQSPLH,NA,NA,TRBV10-1
ASQIPQNTEAF,NA,NA,TRBV28
ATTYGGIYTDTQY,NA,few,TRBV10-2
ASSLDSGNQPQH,NA,NA,TRBV5-1
ASSFLNEQF,NA,NA,TRBV12-3/TRBV12-4
ASTSTGPTNEKLF,TRBD1,few,TRBV27
ASSAAGAYSNQPQH,NA,NA,TRBV5-1
ASSPLKGGDTEAF,NA,NA,TRBV11-2
ASILSVATNEKLF,NA,NA,TRBV2
ASSGTSGTDTQY,TRBD2,NA,TRBV2
ASSLWGGTVFHNEQF,TRBD2,NA,TRBV28
ASSSRDSGF,TRBD1,NA,TRBV27
ASSRGEGRYNEQF,TRBD2,NA,TRBV7-2
ASSLVNRGPSEQY,TRBD1,NA,TRBV7-2
ASRLGQGRGNTIY,TRBD1,NA,TRBV2
ASSKAGGVYNEQF,NA,NA,TRBV28
ASSHGQGGDIQY,TRBD1,NA,TRBV5-4
ASSLAHRGEQY,TRBD1,NA,TRBV28
ASSLGTGRQETQY,TRBD1,NA,TRBV5-1
ASSLRTGRSNEQF,TRBD1,NA,TRBV7-2
ASSYLAGGNNEQF,TRBD2,NA,TRBV9
ASSLMTSETLDEQF,TRBD2,NA,TRBV5-5
AIGTGEDYEQY,TRBD1,NA,TRBV10-3
ASSAPGRVNYGYT,NA,NA,TRBV11-2
ASTIQMNTEAF,NA,NA,TRBV28
ASSYRGGETQY,TRBD2,NA,TRBV6-5